These T cell receptor beta chains were read from a single sample in a study of T cells in Graves' hyperthyroidism and ophthalmopathy. A single record per CDR3 protein comes from TCRdb applying MiXCR to the multiplex PCR reads. The sample consists of about half a million distinct CDR3 sequences, around 21% of them appearing once. Sequences were obtained from blood. The receptors were sampled from a young man with Graves' hyperthyroidism. Each CDR3 is given with its conserved first and last residue. D genes are given only for firm matches. Size is stated for part of the rows, as once, few or many counts, or as a class when the clone is expanded.

J gene,D gene,CDR3 length,V gene,clone size,CDR3 DNA,CDR3 protein
TRBJ1-2,.,16,TRBV19,few,TGTGCCAGTAGCCAACCCCCGGAGGGAGGGGTGCGTGGCTACACCTTC,CASSQPPEGGVRGYTF
TRBJ2-7,.,16,TRBV11-3,.,TGTGCCAGCAGCTTAGTACAGGGAGTCGCCTCCTACGAGCAGTACTTC,CASSLVQGVASYEQYF
TRBJ2-2,.,16,TRBV13,many,TGTGCCAGCACCCTAGGGGGGGACGACTGGCGTGGGGAGCTGTTTTTT,CASTLGGDDWRGELFF
TRBJ1-1,.,13,TRBV6-2/TRBV6-3,.,TGTGCCAGCGGAAACAGGATGAACACTGAAGCTTTCTTT,CASGNRMNTEAFF
TRBJ1-2,.,12,TRBV4-2,few,TGTGCCAGCAGCCCTCCGGGAGAGGGCTACACCTTC,CASSPPGEGYTF
TRBJ2-2,.,13,TRBV6-1,few,TGTGCCAGCAGCCGGCCTAACGGCGGGGAGCTGTTTTTT,CASSRPNGGELFF
TRBJ1-1,.,13,TRBV20-1,.,TGCAGTGCTAGGACCCTTAGTGGCACTGAAGCTTTCTTT,CSARTLSGTEAFF
TRBJ2-7,TRBD2,15,TRBV6-1,few,TGTGCCAGCAGTACCAGCGGGGGCGAGAGCCACGAGCAGTACTTC,CASSTSGGESHEQYF
TRBJ2-7,.,11,TRBV6-1,.,TGTGCCAGCACAGCCCTCTACGAGCAGTACTTC,CASTALYEQYF
TRBJ2-5,.,13,TRBV30,many,TGTGCCTGGAGTCCAACCCGAAAGGAGACCCAGTACTTC,CAWSPTRKETQYF
TRBJ2-2,.,15,TRBV29-1,.,TGCAGCGTTGGGCGCTTGAGCGCGAACACCGGGGAGCTGTTTTTT,CSVGRLSANTGELFF
TRBJ2-5,.,11,TRBV18,.,TGTGCCAGCTCACAGAAGGTAACCCAGTACTTC,CASSQKVTQYF
TRBJ2-5,TRBD1,14,TRBV11-1,many,TGTGCCAGCAGCTTAATACAGGGGGCAGAGACCCAGTACTTC,CASSLIQGAETQYF
TRBJ1-1,.,15,TRBV9,.,TGTGCCAGCAGCGTAGGGGCCTCGGCGGGCACTGAAGCTTTCTTT,CASSVGASAGTEAFF
TRBJ1-1,.,14,TRBV12-3/TRBV12-4,.,TGTGCCAGCAGTTTTCTACAGACCGGGACTGAAGCTTTCTTT,CASSFLQTGTEAFF
TRBJ2-5,.,17,TRBV4-1,many,TGCGCCAGCAGCCAAGATGCCCTGGGTAATACGGGAGAGACCCAGTACTTC,CASSQDALGNTGETQYF
TRBJ2-7,.,15,TRBV7-8,.,TGTGCCAGCAGTGAAAACCGGGACGCGTCCTACGAGCAGTACTTC,CASSENRDASYEQYF
TRBJ2-7,.,11,TRBV6-5,.,TGTGCCAGCAGTACTGATCGGAAGCAGTACTTC,CASSTDRKQYF
TRBJ1-2,.,14,TRBV30,once,TGTGCCTGGAGTTCAGGACAGCGAACCTATGGCTACACCTTC,CAWSSGQRTYGYTF
TRBJ1-5,.,15,TRBV19,few,TGTGCCAGTAGTTGGGCAGGGGACTCCAATCAGCCCCAGCATTTT,CASSWAGDSNQPQHF
TRBJ2-5,TRBD1,17,TRBV5-4,many,TGTGCCAGCAGCTTGGATCCGGACAGGGACCTACAAGAGACCCAGTACTTC,CASSLDPDRDLQETQYF
TRBJ1-2,TRBD1,13,TRBV4-1,many,TGCGCCACCAGGGGGACAGGGCAGTATGGCTACACCTTC,CATRGTGQYGYTF
TRBJ1-1,.,14,TRBV13,many,TGTGCCAGCAGTTACCCCGTTTCCCCCCACAAAGCTTTCTTT,CASSYPVSPHKAFF
TRBJ1-5,.,15,TRBV4-1,many,TGCGCCAGCAGCCAAGTCGTGACAGGCAATCAGCCCCAGCATTTT,CASSQVVTGNQPQHF
TRBJ1-1,.,13,TRBV11-2,many,TGTGCCAGCAGCTTAGCGGCACCCACTGAAGCTTTCTTT,CASSLAAPTEAFF
TRBJ2-7,.,15,TRBV2,many,TGTGCCAGCAGTGAAGAAAACAGGCTGGGTGACGAGCAGTACTTC,CASSEENRLGDEQYF
TRBJ2-5,TRBD2,16,TRBV3-1,few,TGTGCCAGCAGCCAAGATATCGCGGGGGGAACGGAGACCCAGTACTTC,CASSQDIAGGTETQYF
TRBJ2-7,.,14,TRBV14,once,TGTGCCAGCAGCCAAGATGCCAGCTCCTACGAGCATTACTTC,CASSQDASSYEHYF
TRBJ2-7,.,16,TRBV28,many,TGTGCCAGCAGTTTAAATGGCGCCCGGGTAGGATACGAGCAGTACTTC,CASSLNGARVGYEQYF
TRBJ1-2,.,13,TRBV27,many,TGTGCCAGCAGTGTACAGGGTCTCGGCGGCTACACCTTC,CASSVQGLGGYTF
TRBJ1-5,.,14,TRBV27,few,TGTGCCAGCAGTTTCTCGGGTTGCAATCAGCCCCAGCATTTT,CASSFSGCNQPQHF
TRBJ1-1,TRBD1,13,TRBV5-1,many,TGCGCCAGCAGCTTGGTAACAGGGGCTGAAGCTTTCTTT,CASSLVTGAEAFF
TRBJ1-6,TRBD1,14,TRBV6-1,few,TGTGCCAGCAGTCCCGACAGGGGCCATTCACCCCTCCACTTT,CASSPDRGHSPLHF
TRBJ1-5,.,18,TRBV6-1,many,TGTGCCAGCAGTGAATTAGGACGGGGAGGAAGAGGGAATCAGCCCCAGCATTTT,CASSELGRGGRGNQPQHF
TRBJ1-1,.,15,TRBV7-9,many,TGTGCCAGCAGCCGCAAATGGACCGAAGGGACTGAAGCTTTCTTT,CASSRKWTEGTEAFF
TRBJ2-7,.,15,TRBV24-1,.,TGTGCCACCAGTGACCCCGTTTCCTTGGGAGGAGAGCAGTACTTC,CATSDPVSLGGEQYF
TRBJ2-5,.,14,TRBV6-1,many,TGTGCCAGCACCGAGGGGAGCTTACAAGAGACCCAGTACTTC,CASTEGSLQETQYF
TRBJ2-5,.,14,TRBV4-1,many,TGCGCCAGCAGCCAAGGGGGTAGCGAGGAGACCCAGTACTTC,CASSQGGSEETQYF
TRBJ1-5,.,14,TRBV12-5,many,TGTGCTAGTGGTTTCACAGGGAGCAATCAGCCCCAGCATTTT,CASGFTGSNQPQHF
TRBJ2-5,.,14,TRBV6-2/TRBV6-3,few,TGTGCCAGCAGCACCAGGGAGATCCAAGAGACCCAGTACTTC,CASSTREIQETQYF